This TCR beta chain was profiled in a study of T cells after yellow fever vaccination. Overall study: By means of CD3, CD45RA, CCR7 and CD95, the EM, EMRA, CM and Tscm memory subsets were sorted. Overall study results and limits: Almost every vaccine-responding clonotype was undetectable in sorted memory subsets on day 0. Clonotypes appearing in both CD4 and CD8 compartments existed, and their share was small.

Unmatched junction bases numbered 8, after V lost 10 bases and J lost 0 bases. The germline V gene encodes CDR1 LNHDA and CDR2 SQIVND (reference sequence). There are 15 residues in the CDR3. Template switching with 5'RACE generated the TCR cDNA and added a universal primer site and UMIs. TCRdb redid the calling of the 5' RACE reads with MiXCR, one entry per CDR3 protein. There are tens of thousands of distinct CDR3 sequences in the sample; approximately 7% occur only once, and 20% to 25% lies in the top ten. The sequencing here drew on PBMCs, either bulk or a sorted T-cell subset (CD4+, CD8+, memory, or dextramer-sorted; not recorded which), taken on the day of the first yellow fever vaccination. The chain has TRBV19 and TRBJ1-5, with 8 bases matching TRBD1. This TCR derives from a man between 18 and 35 years old who received the YFV17D yellow fever vaccine. CDR3 coding DNA: TGTGCCATCTCCGACAGGGGAAATAGCAATCAGCCCCAGCATTTT. As protein: CAISDRGNSNQPQHF.